The rows below give T cell receptor beta chains drawn from one sample of a study of beta chain features in type 1 diabetes. The data were produced by immunoSEQ multiplex PCR, yet TCRdb's version contains in-frame clones alone and is incomplete. The table lists about 340,000 clones, about 13% of them singletons. The sample taken for sequencing was naive CD4+ T cells from blood. Receptor source: a woman younger than 30 with type 1 diabetes. Both conserved end residues are trimmed from each CDR3.

V	J	CDR3
TRBV4-3	TRBJ1-1	ASSRLAGTGPGTEAF
TRBV7-3	TRBJ2-1	ASSSRLASSYNEQF
TRBV5-1	TRBJ2-5	ASSLVGQQGAGETQY
TRBV6-5	TRBJ2-3	ASSYSAGGQRDTQY
TRBV18	TRBJ2-4	ASSPSGTGSINIQY
TRBV7-2	TRBJ1-2	ASSLADTLNYGYT
TRBV7-2	TRBJ1-1	ASSRSTGMNTEAF
TRBV28	TRBJ2-7	ASSRGPYEQY
TRBV19	TRBJ1-1	ASSARPGQMNTEAF
TRBV10-3	TRBJ2-7	AISESSQRAYEQY
TRBV30	TRBJ1-1	AWSRGQRRTEAF
TRBV11-2	TRBJ2-5	ASSPTGRETQY
TRBV30	TRBJ1-5	AWSEGGEAQH
TRBV15	TRBJ1-1	ATSPRDRLNTEAF
TRBV9	TRBJ2-6	ASSVLGGGANVLT
TRBV5-1	TRBJ2-5	ASTYDWDRVEETQY
TRBV7-9	TRBJ2-4	ASSPTSGNIQY
TRBV6-1	TRBJ2-3	ASSEAQGGRDTQY
TRBV9	TRBJ2-7	ASSVADTGWQGGSYEQY
TRBV19	TRBJ2-7	ASSMRGQTSYEQY
TRBV7-3	TRBJ2-1	ASSFGLADEQF
TRBV5-4	TRBJ1-2	ASSLRGALANYGYT
TRBV7-9	TRBJ1-2	ASSLTGIGGYT
TRBV7-3	TRBJ2-5	ASSSSSTETQY
TRBV2	TRBJ2-5	ASSQRDSEETQY
TRBV7-2	TRBJ2-3	ASRAAGWRTDTQY
TRBV9	TRBJ2-5	ASSTTSDVGTQY
TRBV25-1	TRBJ1-1	ATEGAVNTEAF
TRBV5-6	TRBJ2-1	ASSPNTGQGASSYNEQF
TRBV5-1	TRBJ2-1	ASSLAGQVNNEQF
TRBV30	TRBJ1-5	AWSVGQVQPQH
TRBV4-2	TRBJ2-7	ASSSGGNSYEQY
TRBV5-4	TRBJ2-1	ASSLGGDNEQF
TRBV4-3	TRBJ2-3	ASSQGGLAGGRTDTQY
TRBV7-2	TRBJ2-7	ASSPLGGDLSYEQY
TRBV4-1	TRBJ1-2	ASSQRDRLNGYT
TRBV30	TRBJ2-5	AWSVGGQVY
TRBV18	TRBJ2-7	ASSPGYASYEQY
TRBV28	TRBJ2-3	ASSLPRLAGTDTQY
TRBV11-2	TRBJ2-1	ASSLGGGSLYNEQF
TRBV30	TRBJ1-1	AWSGGQGEAF
TRBV7-9	TRBJ2-5	ASSLSSETQY
TRBV5-4	TRBJ2-5	ASAPGATQETQY
TRBV4-2	TRBJ1-2	ASSQDWGDYGYT
TRBV7-2	TRBJ2-3	ASSPRTRDTQY
TRBV5-5	TRBJ2-2	ASSWTGPNTGELF
TRBV7-9	TRBJ2-5	ASSLAGARETQY
TRBV28	TRBJ2-7	ASSPEGQGDSYEQY
TRBV6-5	TRBJ2-3	ASSYTGGDTQY
TRBV4-3	TRBJ1-1	ASSQNPTGNTEAF
TRBV9	TRBJ2-1	ASSVVGASYNEQF
TRBV29-1	TRBJ1-2	SVRDIRGYT